The rows below give T cell receptor beta chains drawn from one sample of a study of monozygotic twins with inflammatory bowel disease. TCRdb reanalyzed the 5' RACE reads, giving one entry per CDR3 protein sequence and no DNA. The sample features fewer than 350,000 distinct CDR3 sequences, with 2% to 2.5% in its top ten. Input material: blood. All receptors derive from a human donor with ulcerative colitis or Crohn's disease, or a healthy co-twin of an affected twin (not recorded which). Each CDR3 is given with its conserved first and last residue. Fields, in order: V gene, J gene, CDR3 protein.

TRBV7-9,TRBJ1-1,CASSWDTRTTEAFF
TRBV21-1,TRBJ2-1,CASTPGRSSYNEQFF
TRBV12-3/TRBV12-4,TRBJ1-5,CASSSLYNQPQHF
TRBV12-3/TRBV12-4,TRBJ2-1,CASSDQSNEQFF
TRBV5-1,TRBJ2-5,CASSSTSGTPLETQYF
TRBV20-1,TRBJ2-4,CSARLVGKNIQYF
TRBV19,TRBJ2-3,CASSPRRGLGSTDTQYF
TRBV6-2/TRBV6-3,TRBJ2-7,CASSYGESYEQYF
TRBV19,TRBJ2-1,CASSPGRRFDYNEQFF
TRBV15,TRBJ2-3,CATSEGQGTDTQYF
TRBV27,TRBJ2-2,CASRKTGWDTGELFF
TRBV24-1,TRBJ2-2,CATSGQLNTGELFF
TRBV27,TRBJ1-2,CASSFSDRVANYGYTF
TRBV5-1,TRBJ2-3,CASSAGRSSDTQYF
TRBV9,TRBJ2-5,CASSVDETQYF
TRBV11-2,TRBJ2-4,CASSPLQGPRNIQYF
TRBV20-1,TRBJ2-5,CSAPRQGETQYF
TRBV7-8,TRBJ1-2,CASSLEGDRAGYGYTF
TRBV7-9,TRBJ2-1,CASSLSRADNPMNEQFF
TRBV5-4,TRBJ2-4,CASSFRGVKDIQYF
TRBV7-2,TRBJ2-3,CASSAEGTDTQYF
TRBV6-1,TRBJ2-1,CASSPGTSGMRYMNEQFF
TRBV20-1,TRBJ2-7,CSARSWTSGGEQYF
TRBV7-2,TRBJ2-2,CASSLISTGELFF
TRBV4-1,TRBJ1-2,CASSQRDRGGYGYTF
TRBV27,TRBJ2-5,CASSLASGETQYF
TRBV5-1,TRBJ1-1,CASSRDSSNTEAFF
TRBV28,TRBJ2-1,CASRAGPGTRDEQFF
TRBV29-1,TRBJ2-5,CSAKTSDPQMYQETQYF
TRBV19,TRBJ2-1,CASSPLNGGANEQFF
TRBV19,TRBJ2-6,CASSITGANVLTF
TRBV27,TRBJ1-1,CASRTGYTEAFF
TRBV11-2,TRBJ1-2,CASLGRNYGYTF
TRBV4-3,TRBJ2-1,CASSQDFGGYNEQFF
TRBV5-1,TRBJ1-3,CASSLNIGSSGNTIYF
TRBV6-2/TRBV6-3,TRBJ2-3,CASSYQDTQYF
TRBV5-1,TRBJ2-1,CASSQGGSNEQFF
TRBV28,TRBJ1-5,CASSPSGQGNQPQHF
TRBV7-2,TRBJ2-5,CASIRGGLDQETQYF
TRBV7-9,TRBJ2-3,CASRPVTDTQYF
TRBV28,TRBJ2-2,CASSTTGDGGELFF
TRBV28,TRBJ2-1,CAVLAGEYNEQFF
TRBV20-1,TRBJ1-1,CSARGTGHTEAFF
TRBV5-1,TRBJ2-5,CASSPAGTGETQYF
TRBV6-1,TRBJ1-1,CASSETGGDMFDTEAFF
TRBV27,TRBJ1-2,CASSFGTGTRDYTF
TRBV28,TRBJ1-1,CASSLGALAGTEAFF
TRBV11-3,TRBJ2-6,CASSSGQGGANVLTF
TRBV20-1,TRBJ1-4,CSAARDATNEKLFF
TRBV24-1,TRBJ1-1,CATSDPRDREAFF
TRBV5-1,TRBJ2-1,CASSSVAPDRNEQFF
TRBV6-1,TRBJ2-2,CASRDSGIAGELFF
TRBV9,TRBJ2-1,CASTRGSSYNEQFF
TRBV6-1,TRBJ2-1,CASSEGSLREQFF
TRBV5-1,TRBJ2-1,CASSSSAGIVYNEQFF
TRBV29-1,TRBJ2-2,CSVKPYTGELFF
TRBV4-1,TRBJ2-1,CASSAGGEQFF
TRBV14,TRBJ2-3,CASSQGGADTQYF
TRBV12-3/TRBV12-4,TRBJ2-1,CAITLPGLTYEQFF
TRBV11-1,TRBJ1-4,CASNRALLGTGEVYEKLFF